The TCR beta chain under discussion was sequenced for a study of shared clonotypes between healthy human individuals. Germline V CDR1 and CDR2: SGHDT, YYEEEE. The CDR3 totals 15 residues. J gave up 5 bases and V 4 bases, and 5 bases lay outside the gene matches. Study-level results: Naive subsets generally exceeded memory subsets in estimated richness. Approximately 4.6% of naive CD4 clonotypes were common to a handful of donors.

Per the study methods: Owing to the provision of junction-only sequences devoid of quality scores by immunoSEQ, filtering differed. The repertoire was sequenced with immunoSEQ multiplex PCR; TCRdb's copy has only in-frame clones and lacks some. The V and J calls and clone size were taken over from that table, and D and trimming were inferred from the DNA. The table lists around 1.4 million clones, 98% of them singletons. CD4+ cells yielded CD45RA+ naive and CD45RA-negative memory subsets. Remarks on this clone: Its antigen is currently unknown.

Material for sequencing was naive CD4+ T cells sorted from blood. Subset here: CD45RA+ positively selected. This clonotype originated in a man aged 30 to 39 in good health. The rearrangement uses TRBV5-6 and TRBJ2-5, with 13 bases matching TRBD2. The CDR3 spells CASSRGLAGLETQYF. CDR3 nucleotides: TGTGCCAGCAGCCGGGGACTAGCGGGACTGGAGACCCAGTACTTC.